This T cell receptor beta chain stems from a study of shared clonotypes between healthy human individuals. Study conclusions and caveats: An anticipated effect of sequencing depth on clonotype sharing among donors was recognized.

In the case of this clone: Antigen specificity is unknown.

Measured with immunoSEQ multiplex PCR; TCRdb has only the in-frame clones, and not every one. The repertoire has about 680,000 clones, around 73% of them found once; the top ten carry around 2%. The V end lost 1 base, the J end lost 8 bases, and 8 bases lay between the germline ends. Germline V gene sequence: CDR1 SGHTA, CDR2 FQGNSA. The CDR3 has 12 residues. The clonotype was recovered from a young woman in good health. The genes are TRBV7-2 and TRBJ1-2; D call uncertain. Sequencing was carried out using memory CD4+ T cells sorted from blood. Subset meaning: CD45RA-negative fraction. The CDR3 here is CASSLEVFGYTF. The CDR3 DNA reads TGTGCCAGCAGCTTAGAAGTGTTCGGCTACACCTTC. The full variable domain, rest sourced from reference TRBV7-2 and TRBJ1-2, is GAGVSQSPSNKVTEKGKDVELRCDPISGHTALYWYRQSLGQGLEFLIYFQGNSAPDKSGLPSDRFSAERTGGSVSTLTIQRTQQEDSAVYLCASSLEVFGYTFGSGTRLTVV.